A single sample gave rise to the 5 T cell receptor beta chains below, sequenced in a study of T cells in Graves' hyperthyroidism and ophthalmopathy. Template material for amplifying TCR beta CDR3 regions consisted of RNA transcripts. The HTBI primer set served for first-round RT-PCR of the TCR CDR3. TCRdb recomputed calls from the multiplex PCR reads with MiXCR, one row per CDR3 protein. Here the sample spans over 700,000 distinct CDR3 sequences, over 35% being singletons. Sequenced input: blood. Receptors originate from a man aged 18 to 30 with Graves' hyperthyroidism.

As DNA, the CDR3 is TGTGCCGGTTTACGGGACATCGACACCGGGGAGCTGTTTTTT. It yields the protein CAGLRDIDTGELFF. The rearrangement links TRBV7-6 to TRBJ2-2; maybe TRBD1 (6 bases). Germline loops: CDR1 SGHVS, CDR2 FNYEAQ. V was pared by 11 bases and J by 3 bases, with 16 bases between. This CDR3 comprises 14 residues.

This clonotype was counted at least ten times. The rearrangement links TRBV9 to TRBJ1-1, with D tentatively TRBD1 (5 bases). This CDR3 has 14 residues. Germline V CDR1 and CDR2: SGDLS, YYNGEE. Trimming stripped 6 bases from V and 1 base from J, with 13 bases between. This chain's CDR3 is CASTAGLTNTEAFF. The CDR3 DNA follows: TGTGCCAGCACCGCGGGACTAACGAACACTGAAGCTTTCTTT.

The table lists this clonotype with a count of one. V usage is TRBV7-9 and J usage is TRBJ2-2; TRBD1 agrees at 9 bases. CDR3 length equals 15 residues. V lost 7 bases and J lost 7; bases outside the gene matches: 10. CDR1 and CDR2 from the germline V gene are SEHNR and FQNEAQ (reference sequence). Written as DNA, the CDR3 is TGTGCCAGCATCCTAACAGGGGGCTGGAACGGGGAGCTGTTTTTT. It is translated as CASILTGGWNGELFF.

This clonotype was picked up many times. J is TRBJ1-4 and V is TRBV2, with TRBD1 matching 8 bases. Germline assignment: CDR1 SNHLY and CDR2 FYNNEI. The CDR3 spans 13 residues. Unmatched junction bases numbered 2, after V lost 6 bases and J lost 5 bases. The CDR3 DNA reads TGTGCCAGCAGGGACAGGGAAAATGAAAAACTGTTTTTT. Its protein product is CASRDRENEKLFF.

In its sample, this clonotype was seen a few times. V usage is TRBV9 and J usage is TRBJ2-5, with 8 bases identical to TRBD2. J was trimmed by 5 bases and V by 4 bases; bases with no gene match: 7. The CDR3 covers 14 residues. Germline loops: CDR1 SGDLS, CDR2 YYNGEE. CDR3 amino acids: CASSTSGSYETQYF. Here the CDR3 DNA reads TGTGCCAGCAGCACCAGCGGGAGCTACGAGACCCAGTACTTC.